The 31 T cell receptor beta chains reported below all come from one sample, sequenced in a study. Profiling relied on immunoSEQ multiplex PCR, and the TCRdb table lists in-frame clones only, not all of them. The repertoire holds under 65,000 clones, with 90% to 95% as singletons. The sequencing sample was made of PBMCs. These receptors were taken from a man aged 35 to 55 with rheumatoid arthritis.

The chain links TRBV24-1 to TRBJ2-2; 7 bases fit TRBD2. Germline values: CDR1 KGHDR, CDR2 SFDVKD. The CDR3 length is 15 residues. The trim removed 5 bases at V and 2 bases at J, leaving 4 bases unmatched. The CDR3 coding sequence is TGTGCCACCAGTGTGGCTAGCGGAAACACCGGGGAGCTGTTTTTT. The encoded protein is CATSVASGNTGELFF.

V and J are TRBV3-1 (or the pseudogene TRBV3-2) and TRBJ2-3, with 7 bases that match TRBD1. Germline trimming cut 6 bases from V and 2 bases from J; bases unmatched to any gene: 11. This CDR3 region has 16 residues. Germline CDR1 and CDR2: LGHDT and YNNKEL (reference sequence). The CDR3 spells CASSPDPQGVTDTQYF. The CDR3 coding sequence is TGTGCCAGCAGTCCCGACCCGCAGGGGGTCACAGATACGCAGTATTTT.

The chain combines TRBV6-5 with TRBJ2-7; 12 bases match TRBD1. V was pared by 5 bases and J by 3 bases, with 5 bases of the junction left unmatched. The CDR3 length is 15 residues. From germline, CDR1 is MNHEY and CDR2 SVGAGI. CDR3 bases: TGTGCCAGCAGTCCTTGGGACAGGGGGCACTACGAGCAGTACTTC. It specifies CASSPWDRGHYEQYF.

Comment on this clone: This specimen includes other DNA sequences encoding the same CDR3. V gene TRBV19 combines with J gene TRBJ2-1; D is unclear. The CDR3 has 15 residues. Germline V CDR1 and CDR2: LNHDA, SQIVND (reference sequence). The V and J ends lost 1 base and 1 base respectively, with 8 bases between them. The CDR3, as DNA: TGTGCCAGTAGTATAGGGCAGAGTTCCTACAATGAGCAGTTCTTC. It is translated as CASSIGQSSYNEQFF.

The gene calls are TRBV7-2 and TRBJ1-2; no reliable D call. CDR3 length: 14 residues. Looked up from germline, CDR1 is SGHTA and CDR2 is FQGNSA. Deletions cut 1 base from V and 3 bases from J, with 9 bases between. The CDR3 here is CASSLEQTDYGYTF. Here the CDR3 DNA reads TGTGCCAGCAGCTTAGAGCAGACGGACTATGGCTACACCTTC.

Only one count was recorded for this clone. The V gene is TRBV27, the J gene TRBJ2-2, with D maybe TRBD2 (6 bases). Germline lookup yields CDR1 MNHEY and CDR2 SMNVEV (reference sequence). Trimming cost V 1 base and J 4 bases, with 13 bases left between them. This CDR3 region has 16 residues. CDR3 in amino acids: CASSLWAGKSTGELFF. The CDR3 DNA is TGTGCCAGCAGTTTATGGGCGGGGAAGAGCACCGGGGAGCTGTTTTTT.

This chain connects TRBV16 to TRBJ2-7, with 14 bases identical to TRBD2. V shed 2 bases and J 6 bases; nucleotides not matched to a gene: 0. Germline CDR1 and CDR2: KGHSY and FQNENV. The CDR3 has 14 amino acids. The CDR3 is CASSQGTSGSEQYF. The CDR3 DNA reads as TGTGCCAGCAGCCAAGGGACTAGCGGGAGCGAGCAGTACTTC.

This sequence joins TRBV18 and TRBJ2-3, with 12 nucleotides matching TRBD2. Germline V lookup: CDR1 KGHSH, CDR2 LQKENI. CDR3 length: 17 residues. J was trimmed by 2 bases and V by 3 bases; bases with no gene match: 6. The CDR3 nucleotides read TGTGCCAGCTCACCCCGGACTAGCGGGAAGAACACAGATACGCAGTATTTT. It yields the protein CASSPRTSGKNTDTQYF.

This chain joins TRBV11-1 and TRBJ2-5; 7 bases match TRBD2. V lost 6 bases to trimming and J lost 5 bases; unmatched junction nucleotides: 0. Germline V gene sequence: CDR1 SGHAT, CDR2 FQDESV (reference sequence). This CDR3 has 11 amino acids. Written as DNA, the CDR3 is TGTGCCAGCAGAGCGGGGGAGACCCAGTACTTC. This sequence encodes CASRAGETQYF.

The chain is built from TRBV11-2 and TRBJ1-6, with D maybe TRBD1 (5 bases). The CDR3 is 16 amino acids. Germline assignment: CDR1 SGHAT and CDR2 FQNNGV. V shed 4 bases and J shed 6 bases, with 16 bases lying between them. The CDR3 reads CASSSGRRVTNSPLHF. The CDR3 bases are TGTGCCAGCAGCTCGGGACGGAGGGTGACTAATTCACCCCTCCACTTT.

This sequence joins TRBV14 and TRBJ1-6; D ambiguous. Germline values: CDR1 SGHDN, CDR2 FVKESK. This CDR3 contains 16 residues. The V end lost 0 bases, the J end lost 1 base, and 7 bases lay between the germline ends. CDR3 DNA sequence: TGTGCCAGCAGCCAAGATCTACAGTCCTATAATTCACCCCTCCACTTT. Its translation: CASSQDLQSYNSPLHF.

The chain is built from TRBV5-5 and TRBJ2-7; no definite D call. The CDR3 loop spans 11 amino acids. Deletions cut 0 bases from V and 7 bases from J, with 5 bases between. The germline V gene encodes CDR1 SGHKS and CDR2 YYEKEE (reference sequence). The CDR3 nucleotides read TGTGCCAGCAGCTTGGTGGTTGAGCAGTACTTC. Translated: CASSLVVEQYF. Using reference TRBV5-5 and TRBJ2-7 for the parts outside the CDR3, the full variable domain is DAGVTQSPTHLIKTRGQQVTLRCSPISGHKSVSWYQQVLGQGPQFIFQYYEKEERGRGNFPDRFSARQFPNYSSELNVNALLLGDSALYLCASSLVVEQYFGPGTRLTVT.

V is TRBV6-1 and J is TRBJ2-3; TRBD2 matches at 8 bases. CDR1 and CDR2 (germline): MNHNS, SASEGT. V trimming: 3 bases; J trimming: 5 bases; junction bases outside the gene matches: 10. The CDR3 spans 16 residues. The CDR3 DNA reads as TGTGCCAGCAGTGATGGGAGACGGGGGGGAGGAGATACGCAGTATTTT. Its translation is CASSDGRRGGGDTQYF.

The chain has TRBV18 and TRBJ1-2; D may be TRBD1 (5 bases). The CDR3 runs to 13 residues. Germline CDR1 is KGHSH and CDR2 is LQKENI. Between the trimmed V and J ends, which lost 2 bases and 8 bases, there was a span of 12 bases. This chain's CDR3 is CASSPDQGWGYTF. CDR3 coding DNA: TGTGCCAGCTCACCAGACCAGGGCTGGGGCTACACCTTC.

This rearrangement joins TRBV10-2 to TRBJ2-6; D assignment may be TRBD1 or TRBD2 (5 bases each). This CDR3 comprises 18 residues. The V gene's germline CDR1 is WSHSY and CDR2 SAAADI. The ends were cut back, 6 bases at V and 0 bases at J, with 18 bases in the middle. This CDR3 reads CASSPREGENSGANVLTF. The CDR3 DNA reads as TGCGCCAGCAGCCCCCGGGAAGGGGAGAACTCTGGGGCCAACGTCCTGACTTTC.

The gene calls are TRBV10-3 and TRBJ2-7, with D perhaps assigned TRBD1 or TRBD2 (6 bases each). Per the germline V gene, CDR1 is ENHRY and CDR2 is SYGVKD. Trimming pared 10 bases from V and 1 base from J, leaving 14 bases between. This CDR3 region has 13 residues. This CDR3 is CATEGGESYEQYF. The CDR3 DNA sequence: TGTGCCACCGAGGGGGGCGAATCCTACGAGCAGTACTTC.

The CDR3 is CATSGANYGYTF. DNA of the CDR3: TGTGCCACCAGCGGAGCTAACTATGGCTACACCTTC. The V call is TRBV15, the J call TRBJ1-2, with no clear D. The CDR3 spans 12 residues. Germline lookup yields CDR1 LNHNV and CDR2 YYDKDF (reference sequence). V was pared by 5 bases and J by 0 bases, with 4 bases between.

The chain uses TRBV4-1 and TRBJ1-1; D perhaps matches TRBD1 (6 bases). The length of the CDR3 is 15 residues. The V end lost 4 bases, the J end lost 0 bases, and 12 bases lay between the germline ends. CDR1 MGHRA and CDR2 YSYEKL come from the germline V gene. The chain's CDR3 is CASSLSGTLNTEAFF. For the CDR3, the DNA is TGCGCCAGCAGCCTTTCCGGGACATTGAACACTGAAGCTTTCTTT.

The chain recombines TRBV10-2 with TRBJ1-4, with 8 bases aligning to TRBD1. V lost 6 bases to trimming and J lost 1 base; unmatched junction nucleotides: 4. Germline V gene lookup returns CDR1 WSHSY and CDR2 SAAADI. The CDR3 consists of 15 residues. This CDR3 reads CASSQTGVTNEKLFF. DNA for the CDR3: TGCGCCAGCAGCCAGACAGGGGTAACTAATGAAAAACTGTTTTTT.

The V call is TRBV3-1 (or the pseudogene TRBV3-2), the J call TRBJ1-1, with D maybe TRBD1 (5 bases). The CDR3 spans 13 residues. Germline V gene sequence: CDR1 LGHDT, CDR2 YNNKEL (reference sequence). Between the trimmed V and J ends, which lost 6 bases and 7 bases, there was a span of 15 bases. The CDR3 loop is CASSRPGGGEAFF. The CDR3, as DNA: TGTGCCAGCAGTCGACCCGGGGGAGGTGAAGCTTTCTTT.

The chain combines TRBV29-1 with TRBJ1-2; D remains unclear. The V end lost 2 bases, the J end lost 0 bases, and 10 bases lay between the germline ends. CDR1 and CDR2 (germline): SQVTM, ANQGSEA. The CDR3 runs to 14 residues. The CDR3: CSVERRIANYGYTF. The CDR3 DNA follows: TGCAGCGTTGAACGCAGGATCGCTAACTATGGCTACACCTTC.

This chain connects TRBV14 to TRBJ2-3; tentative D call: TRBD1 (6 bases). This CDR3 is 13 amino acids long. Trimming cost V 0 bases and J 12 bases, with 13 bases left between them. The V gene's germline CDR1 is SGHDN and CDR2 FVKESK. In nucleotides, the CDR3 is TGTGCCAGCAGCCAAGATGAAACAGGGAGACAGTATTTT. This codes for CASSQDETGRQYF.

The V and J genes are TRBV6-5 and TRBJ1-5; no reliable D call. Trimming stripped 0 bases from V and 4 bases from J, with 10 bases between. This CDR3 is built from 15 residues. Germline values: CDR1 MNHEY, CDR2 SVGAGI. The CDR3 region is CASSYSISGNQPQHF. The CDR3 DNA reads as TGTGCCAGCAGTTACTCGATCTCTGGGAATCAGCCCCAGCATTTT.

The chain is built from TRBV25-1 and TRBJ2-1, with 10 bases matching TRBD1. The germline V gene encodes CDR1 MGHDK and CDR2 SYGVNS. This CDR3 is built from 14 residues. V shed 5 bases, J shed 8 bases, and the junction held 6 bases outside the gene matches. The CDR3 DNA follows: TGTGCCAGCAGTAGCGGACAGGGGGTCGATGAGCAGTTCTTC. Protein product: CASSSGQGVDEQFF.

The genes are TRBV11-2 and TRBJ1-1; TRBD1 agrees at 9 bases. Germline CDR1 reads SGHAT; CDR2 reads FQNNGV. V lost 4 bases, J lost 4 bases, and 7 bases stayed unmatched. The CDR3 runs 15 residues. The CDR3 sequence: CASSSLTGGTTEAFF. CDR3 DNA sequence: TGTGCCAGCAGCTCTTTGACAGGGGGGACCACTGAAGCTTTCTTT.

The V and J genes are TRBV27 and TRBJ1-1, with D unclear. Trimming removed 1 base at V and 4 bases at J, with 22 bases between. The CDR3 is made up of 18 amino acids. Germline CDR1 MNHEY, CDR2 SMNVEV (reference sequence). CDR3 bases: TGTGCCAGCAGTTTATTGTGGCAGTCTTCGAACTGGCCCACTGAAGCTTTCTTT. Translated: CASSLLWQSSNWPTEAFF.

This clone has just a few counts. J is TRBJ1-3 and V is TRBV7-9, with D uncertain. The CDR3 spans 18 residues. Germline V gene data show CDR1 as SEHNR and CDR2 as FQNEAQ (reference sequence). The V and J ends lost 7 bases and 3 bases respectively, with 25 bases between them. DNA of the CDR3: TGTGCCAGCATCTCTTGGCCCTACCAGGACTCGGGTGGAAACACCATATATTTT. Its translation: CASISWPYQDSGGNTIYF.

DNA for the CDR3: TGTGCCACCGGAACAGGCCAGGGGGCTCGCGGTGAGCAGTTCTTC. Its translation: CATGTGQGARGEQFF. This chain uses TRBV6-5 with TRBJ2-1; 8 positions agree with TRBD1. Trimming took 10 bases from V and 9 from J; bases not matched to a gene: 17. The CDR3 spans 15 residues. Germline loops: CDR1 MNHEY, CDR2 SVGAGI.

The chain combines TRBV27 with TRBJ1-2; TRBD1 agrees at 9 bases. This CDR3 spans 15 amino acids. Germline CDR1 is MNHEY and CDR2 is SMNVEV (reference sequence). J was trimmed by 3 bases and V by 0 bases; bases with no gene match: 2. CDR3 protein: CASSLSGDRDYGYTF. The CDR3 nucleotides are TGTGCCAGCAGTTTATCGGGGGACAGGGACTATGGCTACACCTTC.

This chain uses TRBV5-1 with TRBJ2-2; TRBD1 matches at 7 bases. The germline V gene has CDR1 SGHRS and CDR2 YFSETQ. CDR3 length: 15 residues. V was clipped by 7 bases and J by 3 bases; unmatched bases: 9. The CDR3 sequence is CASSPGQSYTGELFF. The CDR3 DNA follows: TGCGCCAGCTCGCCGGGACAGTCGTACACCGGGGAGCTGTTTTTT.

The chain employs TRBV29-1 and TRBJ2-7; TRBD1 is a possible D gene (5 bases). CDR3 length: 13 amino acids. Germline loops: CDR1 SQVTM, CDR2 ANQGSEA. V lost 4 bases and J lost 0, with 10 bases in between. CDR3 nucleotides: TGCAGCGTTGTTAGGACAAGCTCCTACGAGCAGTACTTC. Protein: CSVVRTSSYEQYF.